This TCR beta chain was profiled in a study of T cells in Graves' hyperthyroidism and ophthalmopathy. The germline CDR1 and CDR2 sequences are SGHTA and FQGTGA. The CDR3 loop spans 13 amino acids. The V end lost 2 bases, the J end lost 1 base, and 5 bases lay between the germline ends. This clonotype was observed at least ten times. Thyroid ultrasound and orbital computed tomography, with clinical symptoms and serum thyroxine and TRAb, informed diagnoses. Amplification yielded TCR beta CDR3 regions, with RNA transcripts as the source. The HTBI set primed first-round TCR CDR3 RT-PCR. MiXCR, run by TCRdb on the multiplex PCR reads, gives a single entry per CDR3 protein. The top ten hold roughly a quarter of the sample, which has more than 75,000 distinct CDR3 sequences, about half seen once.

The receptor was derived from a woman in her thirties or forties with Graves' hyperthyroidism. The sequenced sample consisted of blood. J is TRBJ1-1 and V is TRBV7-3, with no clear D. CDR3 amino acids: CASSLRANTEAFF. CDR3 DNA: TGTGCCAGCAGCTTACGGGCGAACACTGAAGCTTTCTTT.